Reported below is one T cell receptor (beta chain). The source of the sample is a study of multiple sclerosis patients with progressive multifocal leukoencephalopathy. The germline V and J ends were trimmed by 4 bases and 1 base, with 11 bases remaining between them. The CDR3 runs to 14 residues. CDR1 SGHTS and CDR2 YDEGEE come from the germline V gene. The survey-level immunoSEQ assay was used. The assay was immunoSEQ multiplex PCR, and TCRdb's table has in-frame clones only and misses some. The sample includes fewer than 35,000 clones, 87% seen only once; the top ten take under 4%. Stated time point: time of PML onset.

V is TRBV5-8 and J is TRBJ1-1; weak D call: TRBD1 (5 bases). The sequenced sample was PBMCs, obtained from a patient treated with natalizumab. This clonotype was sampled from a human donor with progressive multifocal leukoencephalopathy. Here the CDR3 reads CASSLGTRNTEAFF. Written as DNA, the CDR3 is TGTGCCAGCAGCCTTGGGACGAGGAACACTGAAGCTTTCTTT.